The rows below give T cell receptor beta chains drawn from one sample of a study of blood T cell repertoires in COVID-19. The repertoire was sequenced with immunoSEQ multiplex PCR; TCRdb's copy has only in-frame clones and lacks some. The data show approximately 44,000 clones, with 92% seen just once and 12% held by the top ten. Sequenced input: peripheral blood. Receptors were obtained from a human donor in a cohort sampled during active COVID-19. Both conserved end residues are part of each CDR3. The D gene is left open where the match is weak. For some rows the clone size is stated as once, few or many, or as a class when expanded; others skip it.

v_call: TRBV5-1; clone_size: once; cdr3_length: 15; d_call: TRBD2; j_call: TRBJ2-7; cdr3_aa: CASSSGGMSSYEQYF; cdr3_nt: TGCGCCAGCAGCTCCGGGGGGATGAGCTCCTACGAGCAGTACTTC
v_call: TRBV27; clone_size: .; cdr3_length: 15; d_call: .; j_call: TRBJ2-3; cdr3_aa: CASSPDGARTDTQYF; cdr3_nt: TGTGCCAGCAGTCCAGATGGGGCGCGCACAGATACGCAGTATTTT
v_call: TRBV10-3; clone_size: .; cdr3_length: 21; d_call: TRBD2; j_call: TRBJ2-4; cdr3_aa: CAISASAPGLAGDGAKNIQYF; cdr3_nt: TGTGCCATCAGTGCTTCAGCACCGGGACTAGCGGGAGATGGGGCCAAAAACATTCAGTACTTC
v_call: TRBV3-1/TRBV3-2; clone_size: .; cdr3_length: 15; d_call: .; j_call: TRBJ1-2; cdr3_aa: CASSPRASGGYGYTF; cdr3_nt: TGTGCCAGCAGCCCGAGGGCGTCCGGCGGCTATGGCTACACCTTC
v_call: TRBV15; clone_size: .; cdr3_length: 14; d_call: .; j_call: TRBJ2-7; cdr3_aa: CATSRGGHQYEQYF; cdr3_nt: TGTGCCACCAGCAGGGGAGGACACCAGTACGAGCAGTACTTC
v_call: TRBV18; clone_size: .; cdr3_length: 12; d_call: .; j_call: TRBJ1-4; cdr3_aa: CASSPNQEKLFF; cdr3_nt: TGTGCCAGCTCTCCCAACCAGGAAAAACTGTTTTTT
v_call: TRBV12-3/TRBV12-4; clone_size: once; cdr3_length: 10; d_call: .; j_call: TRBJ2-7; cdr3_aa: CATFGEPRVF; cdr3_nt: TGTGCCACCTTCGGGGAGCCTCGGGTTTTC
v_call: TRBV5-6; clone_size: .; cdr3_length: 15; d_call: TRBD1; j_call: TRBJ2-7; cdr3_aa: CASSSRDRGYYEQYF; cdr3_nt: TGTGCCAGCAGCTCACGGGACAGGGGCTACTACGAGCAGTACTTC
v_call: TRBV18; clone_size: .; cdr3_length: 16; d_call: .; j_call: TRBJ1-5; cdr3_aa: CASSPSTGHSNQPQHF; cdr3_nt: TGTGCCAGCTCACCTAGCACAGGGCACAGCAATCAGCCCCAGCATTTT
v_call: TRBV3-1/TRBV3-2; clone_size: .; cdr3_length: 14; d_call: .; j_call: TRBJ2-2; cdr3_aa: CASSQMSNTGELFF; cdr3_nt: TGTGCCAGCAGCCAAATGAGCAACACCGGGGAGCTGTTTTTT
v_call: TRBV3-1/TRBV3-2; clone_size: .; cdr3_length: 17; d_call: TRBD1; j_call: TRBJ1-6; cdr3_aa: CASSQGPGGTGTGPLHF; cdr3_nt: TGTGCCAGCAGCCAAGGGCCAGGGGGGACAGGGACGGGTCCCCTCCACTTT
v_call: TRBV18; clone_size: once; cdr3_length: 15; d_call: .; j_call: TRBJ2-5; cdr3_aa: CASSPGGARQETQYF; cdr3_nt: TGTGCCAGCTCACCTGGCGGGGCTCGACAAGAGACCCAGTACTTC
v_call: TRBV9; clone_size: .; cdr3_length: 18; d_call: TRBD1; j_call: TRBJ2-3; cdr3_aa: CASSSTWGTGAQKGTQYF; cdr3_nt: TGTGCCAGCAGCTCTACCTGGGGTACAGGGGCTCAAAAGGGTACGCAGTATTTT
v_call: TRBV15; clone_size: .; cdr3_length: 17; d_call: TRBD2; j_call: TRBJ2-5; cdr3_aa: CATSRVPSGGASRTQYF; cdr3_nt: TGTGCCACCAGCAGAGTGCCGAGCGGGGGGGCCTCGAGGACCCAGTACTTC
v_call: TRBV5-1; clone_size: .; cdr3_length: 14; d_call: .; j_call: TRBJ1-4; cdr3_aa: CASSPAGVGEKLFF; cdr3_nt: TGCGCCAGCAGCCCGGCAGGGGTTGGAGAAAAACTGTTTTTT
v_call: TRBV10-3; clone_size: .; cdr3_length: 13; d_call: TRBD1; j_call: TRBJ2-3; cdr3_aa: CAISGTGDDTQYF; cdr3_nt: TGTGCCATCAGTGGAACAGGGGACGATACGCAGTATTTT
v_call: TRBV9; clone_size: .; cdr3_length: 17; d_call: TRBD2; j_call: TRBJ2-1; cdr3_aa: CASSVHSSGRASDEQFF; cdr3_nt: TGTGCCAGCAGCGTACACTCTAGCGGGAGGGCCTCGGATGAGCAGTTCTTC
v_call: TRBV18; clone_size: .; cdr3_length: 13; d_call: .; j_call: TRBJ2-3; cdr3_aa: CASSPGPSDTQYF; cdr3_nt: TGTGCCAGCTCACCAGGCCCCTCAGATACGCAGTATTTT
v_call: TRBV30; clone_size: .; cdr3_length: 13; d_call: .; j_call: TRBJ2-7; cdr3_aa: CAWSVRREYEQYF; cdr3_nt: TGTGCCTGGAGTGTACGCAGGGAATACGAGCAGTACTTC
v_call: TRBV7-3; clone_size: few; cdr3_length: 15; d_call: TRBD1; j_call: TRBJ1-3; cdr3_aa: CASSLDRGTGNTIYF; cdr3_nt: TGTGCCAGCAGCTTAGACAGGGGTACTGGAAACACCATATATTTT
v_call: TRBV5-6; clone_size: once; cdr3_length: 15; d_call: .; j_call: TRBJ2-2; cdr3_aa: CASSFVATNTGELFF; cdr3_nt: TGTGCCAGCAGCTTTGTAGCGACCAACACCGGGGAGCTGTTTTTT
v_call: TRBV9; clone_size: .; cdr3_length: 17; d_call: .; j_call: TRBJ1-1; cdr3_aa: CASSVGKSLIMNTEAFF; cdr3_nt: TGTGCCAGCAGCGTAGGTAAGAGTTTAATAATGAACACTGAAGCTTTCTTT
v_call: TRBV7-2; clone_size: .; cdr3_length: 15; d_call: .; j_call: TRBJ2-7; cdr3_aa: CASSDIRQLTYEQYF; cdr3_nt: TGTGCCAGCAGCGATATACGACAGCTTACCTACGAGCAGTACTTC
v_call: TRBV5-5; clone_size: .; cdr3_length: 14; d_call: .; j_call: TRBJ1-2; cdr3_aa: CASSLVRGNYGYTF; cdr3_nt: TGTGCCAGCAGCTTGGTACGGGGAAACTATGGCTACACCTTC
v_call: TRBV19; clone_size: .; cdr3_length: 15; d_call: .; j_call: TRBJ2-2; cdr3_aa: CASSKPGVNTGELFF; cdr3_nt: TGTGCCAGTAGTAAACCGGGAGTGAACACCGGGGAGCTGTTTTTT
v_call: TRBV4-3; clone_size: .; cdr3_length: 14; d_call: .; j_call: TRBJ2-7; cdr3_aa: CASSPSGDSYEQYF; cdr3_nt: TGCGCCAGCAGCCCCAGCGGAGACTCCTACGAGCAGTACTTC
v_call: TRBV18; clone_size: .; cdr3_length: 14; d_call: .; j_call: TRBJ2-1; cdr3_aa: CASSPSARYNEQFF; cdr3_nt: TGTGCCAGCTCACCCTCGGCCAGGTACAATGAGCAGTTCTTC
v_call: TRBV30; clone_size: .; cdr3_length: 15; d_call: TRBD1; j_call: TRBJ1-5; cdr3_aa: CAWSVQGGSNQPQHF; cdr3_nt: TGTGCCTGGAGTGTACAGGGGGGCAGCAATCAGCCCCAGCATTTT
v_call: TRBV19; clone_size: .; cdr3_length: 14; d_call: TRBD2; j_call: TRBJ2-7; cdr3_aa: CASSEGLADDEQYF; cdr3_nt: TGTGCCAGTAGTGAGGGACTAGCCGACGACGAGCAGTACTTC
v_call: TRBV11-2; clone_size: .; cdr3_length: 11; d_call: .; j_call: TRBJ2-1; cdr3_aa: CASSLVYSQFF; cdr3_nt: TGTGCCAGCAGCTTAGTGTACTCACAGTTCTTC
v_call: TRBV18; clone_size: .; cdr3_length: 13; d_call: .; j_call: TRBJ2-7; cdr3_aa: CASSPTGSEEQYF; cdr3_nt: TGTGCCAGCTCACCGACAGGATCAGAAGAGCAGTACTTC
v_call: TRBV7-8; clone_size: .; cdr3_length: 16; d_call: .; j_call: TRBJ1-5; cdr3_aa: CASSPAGLIKNQPQHF; cdr3_nt: TGTGCCAGCAGCCCTGCGGGTTTGATAAAAAATCAGCCCCAGCATTTT
v_call: TRBV28; clone_size: .; cdr3_length: 12; d_call: .; j_call: TRBJ1-3; cdr3_aa: CATQGSGNTIYF; cdr3_nt: TGTGCCACCCAGGGTTCTGGAAACACCATATATTTT
v_call: TRBV6-5; clone_size: .; cdr3_length: 13; d_call: TRBD2; j_call: TRBJ2-1; cdr3_aa: CASVIAGANEQFF; cdr3_nt: TGTGCCAGCGTGATAGCGGGAGCCAATGAGCAGTTCTTC
v_call: TRBV10-3; clone_size: .; cdr3_length: 13; d_call: .; j_call: TRBJ2-1; cdr3_aa: CAIGQSSYNEQFF; cdr3_nt: TGTGCCATCGGGCAGAGCTCCTACAATGAGCAGTTCTTC
v_call: TRBV28; clone_size: .; cdr3_length: 11; d_call: .; j_call: TRBJ2-7; cdr3_aa: CASSLYREQYF; cdr3_nt: TGTGCCAGCAGTTTATATCGCGAGCAGTACTTC
v_call: TRBV7-2; clone_size: .; cdr3_length: 15; d_call: TRBD1; j_call: TRBJ1-2; cdr3_aa: CASSPAGDRGYGYTF; cdr3_nt: TGTGCCAGCAGCCCAGCAGGAGACAGGGGATATGGCTACACCTTC
v_call: TRBV11-2; clone_size: .; cdr3_length: 16; d_call: TRBD1; j_call: TRBJ2-5; cdr3_aa: CASSRKPGQGYETQYF; cdr3_nt: TGTGCCAGCAGCCGAAAACCGGGACAGGGGTACGAGACCCAGTACTTC
v_call: TRBV5-1; clone_size: few; cdr3_length: 14; d_call: .; j_call: TRBJ1-6; cdr3_aa: CASSIGAMYSPLHF; cdr3_nt: TGCGCCAGCAGCATCGGAGCGATGTATTCACCCCTCCACTTT
v_call: TRBV5-5; clone_size: .; cdr3_length: 14; d_call: .; j_call: TRBJ2-3; cdr3_aa: CASSQVPGTDTQYF; cdr3_nt: TGTGCCAGCAGCCAGGTGCCGGGCACAGATACGCAGTATTTT
v_call: TRBV10-3; clone_size: .; cdr3_length: 13; d_call: .; j_call: TRBJ2-3; cdr3_aa: CATRDLSSNTQYF; cdr3_nt: TGTGCCACCCGGGACTTATCCTCTAATACGCAGTATTTT
v_call: TRBV11-2; clone_size: .; cdr3_length: 16; d_call: .; j_call: TRBJ1-3; cdr3_aa: CASRRPGVESGNTIYF; cdr3_nt: TGTGCCAGCCGGAGGCCAGGGGTGGAATCTGGAAACACCATATATTTT
v_call: TRBV29-1; clone_size: .; cdr3_length: 17; d_call: TRBD2; j_call: TRBJ2-5; cdr3_aa: CSVEGGTSGALLGTQYF; cdr3_nt: TGCAGCGTTGAAGGGGGGACTAGCGGGGCTTTACTAGGGACCCAGTACTTC
v_call: TRBV19; clone_size: .; cdr3_length: 14; d_call: .; j_call: TRBJ1-2; cdr3_aa: CASSIVTSPGGYTF; cdr3_nt: TGTGCCAGTAGTATAGTCACTTCTCCGGGGGGCTACACCTTC
v_call: TRBV7-2; clone_size: .; cdr3_length: 14; d_call: TRBD2; j_call: TRBJ2-7; cdr3_aa: CASSLGGSLSEQYF; cdr3_nt: TGTGCCAGCAGCCTGGGGGGGTCTTTGAGCGAGCAGTACTTC
v_call: TRBV9; clone_size: .; cdr3_length: 14; d_call: TRBD1; j_call: TRBJ1-4; cdr3_aa: CASSATGGKEKLFF; cdr3_nt: TGTGCCAGCAGCGCGACAGGGGGAAAGGAAAAACTGTTTTTT
v_call: TRBV15; clone_size: few; cdr3_length: 15; d_call: .; j_call: TRBJ1-5; cdr3_aa: CATSRGRQDHQPQHF; cdr3_nt: TGTGCCACCAGCAGAGGGCGACAGGACCATCAGCCCCAGCATTTT
v_call: TRBV24-1; clone_size: .; cdr3_length: 19; d_call: .; j_call: TRBJ1-4; cdr3_aa: CATSDASPGRGKEDEKLFF; cdr3_nt: TGTGCCACCAGTGACGCATCACCTGGAAGGGGTAAGGAAGATGAAAAACTGTTTTTT
v_call: TRBV4-3; clone_size: .; cdr3_length: 15; d_call: TRBD2; j_call: TRBJ2-1; cdr3_aa: CASSPRLAGGPGQFF; cdr3_nt: TGCGCCAGCAGCCCCCGACTAGCGGGGGGGCCCGGGCAGTTCTTC
v_call: TRBV9; clone_size: .; cdr3_length: 14; d_call: .; j_call: TRBJ2-7; cdr3_aa: CASSAYLSSYEQYF; cdr3_nt: TGTGCCAGCAGCGCTTACCTGAGCTCCTACGAGCAGTACTTC
v_call: TRBV4-3; clone_size: .; cdr3_length: 15; d_call: .; j_call: TRBJ1-2; cdr3_aa: CASSHAPGADYGYTF; cdr3_nt: TGCGCCAGCAGCCACGCTCCTGGGGCAGACTATGGCTACACCTTC
v_call: TRBV7-2; clone_size: .; cdr3_length: 15; d_call: TRBD1; j_call: TRBJ2-7; cdr3_aa: CASSLVGRGSYEQYF; cdr3_nt: TGTGCCAGCAGCTTAGTCGGCAGGGGGTCCTACGAGCAGTACTTC
v_call: TRBV2; clone_size: .; cdr3_length: 19; d_call: TRBD1; j_call: TRBJ2-2; cdr3_aa: CASRVRDRGDRVNTGELFF; cdr3_nt: TGTGCCAGCAGAGTCCGGGACAGGGGGGACCGAGTGAACACCGGGGAGCTGTTTTTT
v_call: TRBV7-9; clone_size: .; cdr3_length: 15; d_call: .; j_call: TRBJ2-1; cdr3_aa: CASSLARPAINEQFF; cdr3_nt: TGTGCCAGCAGCTTAGCGAGGCCGGCCATCAATGAGCAGTTCTTC
v_call: TRBV7-8; clone_size: .; cdr3_length: 15; d_call: TRBD1; j_call: TRBJ2-1; cdr3_aa: CASSLDRVVDDEQFF; cdr3_nt: TGTGCCAGCAGTTTGGACAGGGTAGTTGACGATGAGCAGTTCTTC